One sample yielded the 10 T cell receptor beta chains listed below, sequenced in a study of CD8+CD57+ T cells in acquired aplastic anemia (dated by TCRdb to 2016 to 2018). The run used an Illumina HiSeq 2000. TCR beta VDJ combination and CDR3 sequence profiling used genomic DNA as the template. The raw public data were reprocessed by TCRdb itself: fastp quality trimming at Q25, MiXCR clonotype calling, in-frame beta chains only. Records with the same CDR3 protein are collapsed into one entry carrying the most frequent genes and DNA. The sample has roughly 240,000 distinct CDR3 sequences on record, 45% to 50% of them singletons. About 8.3% of the sample is in the top ten clones. Flow cytometry had shown CD8+CD57+ cell expansion in the patients selected for sequencing. The specimen was sorted CD4+, CD8+, or CD8+CD57+ T cells (not recorded which) from PBMCs. These receptors were obtained from a human donor with aplastic anemia.

The rearrangement links TRBV28 to TRBJ2-7, with 7 bases fitting TRBD2. The CDR3 is made up of 15 amino acids. In germline, CDR1 is MDHEN, CDR2 SYDVKM. V lost 5 bases, J lost 4 bases, and 11 bases stayed unmatched. The CDR3 is CASSLFGLENYEQYF. The CDR3 coding sequence is TGTGCCAGCAGTCTCTTCGGACTAGAAAATTACGAGCAGTACTTC. Using reference TRBV28 and TRBJ2-7 for the parts outside the CDR3, the full variable domain is DVKVTQSSRYLVKRTGEKVFLECVQDMDHENMFWYRQDPGLGLRLIYFSYDVKMKEKGDIPEGYSVSREKKERFSLILESASTNQTSMYLCASSLFGLENYEQYFGPGTRLTVT.

The chain recombines TRBV7-8 with TRBJ1-1, with D hard to call. V gave up 6 bases and J gave up 1 base, with 9 bases separating them. The germline V gene has CDR1 SGHVS and CDR2 FQNEAQ. There are 13 residues in the CDR3. CDR3 loop: CASRTDGNTEAFF. The CDR3 DNA sequence: TGTGCCAGCAGAACCGACGGGAACACTGAAGCTTTCTTT.

Points on this clonotype: The junction departs from the called germline gene at one end, perhaps through a read error. The V gene is TRBV7-9, the J gene TRBJ1-3; D is unclear. This CDR3 is built from 14 residues. CDR1 is SEHNR and CDR2 is FQNEAQ in the germline V gene (reference sequence). The CDR3 reads CASSPLISGNIIYF. CDR3 nucleotide sequence: TGTGCCAGCAGCCCCCTAATCTCTGGAAACATCATATATTTT.

The V call is TRBV4-3, the J call TRBJ1-4; maybe TRBD1 (6 bases). V was cut by 0 bases and J by 5 bases, with 16 bases left in between. CDR1 is LGHNA, CDR2 YSLEER, per germline. The CDR3 totals 17 residues. The chain's CDR3 is CASSQDRLGRGNEKLFF. CDR3 coding DNA: TGCGCCAGCAGCCAAGATCGCCTAGGGAGGGGGAATGAAAAACTGTTTTTT.

The sample holds many counts of this clonotype. This sequence joins TRBV10-3 and TRBJ2-7; 8 bases map to TRBD2. The CDR3 covers 16 residues. Trimming cost V 0 bases and J 0 bases; bases outside gene matches: 4. Germline assignment: CDR1 ENHRY and CDR2 SYGVKD. CDR3 region: CAISESGREDSYEQYF. The CDR3 DNA reads as TGTGCCATCAGTGAGTCGGGGCGGGAGGACTCCTACGAGCAGTACTTC.

This clonotype was picked up many times. The rearrangement joins TRBV7-6 to TRBJ1-1, with 7 bases aligning to TRBD1. The CDR3 length is 15 residues. CDR1 and CDR2 (germline): SGHVS, FNYEAQ. V trimming: 1 base; J trimming: 4 bases; junction bases outside the gene matches: 6. CDR3 bases: TGTGCCAGCAGCTTAGGTACGACAGGGACCACTGAAGCTTTCTTT. Protein: CASSLGTTGTTEAFF.

Many counts were recorded for this clonotype. J is TRBJ2-3 and V is TRBV25-1, with 8 positions matching TRBD1. Germline V CDR1 and CDR2: MGHDK, SYGVNS. The CDR3 consists of 14 residues. V shed 8 bases, J shed 3 bases, and the junction held 7 bases outside the gene matches. The CDR3 loop is CASGQGAGTDTQYF. CDR3 bases: TGTGCCAGCGGGCAGGGGGCCGGGACAGATACGCAGTATTTT.

This clonotype was seen repeatedly, ten times or more. This sequence joins TRBV6-4 and TRBJ2-1; 11 bases agree with TRBD2. The germline V gene encodes CDR1 MRHNA and CDR2 SNTAGT. The CDR3 runs 15 residues. Unmatched junction bases numbered 6, after V lost 5 bases and J lost 6 bases. The CDR3 is CASSYSGGAGNEQFF. The DNA of the CDR3 is TGTGCCAGCAGTTATAGCGGGGGGGCCGGCAATGAGCAGTTCTTC.

V usage is TRBV4-1 and J usage is TRBJ2-1, with D hard to call. Germline V gene lookup returns CDR1 MGHRA and CDR2 YSYEKL. The CDR3 contains 14 residues. Trimming stripped 3 bases from V and 4 bases from J, with 10 bases between. The CDR3, as DNA: TGCGCCAGCAGCCAGACTCTAGGGTACAATGAGCAGTTCTTC. This codes for CASSQTLGYNEQFF.

This clonotype came up many times. The V call is TRBV4-1, the J call TRBJ2-7; D unresolved. V gave up 1 base and J gave up 1 base, with 5 bases separating them. CDR3 size: 13 residues. Germline assignment: CDR1 MGHRA and CDR2 YSYEKL. The CDR3 DNA reads as TGCGCCAGCAGCCAAGCTATATCCTACGAGCAGTACTTC. It translates to CASSQAISYEQYF.